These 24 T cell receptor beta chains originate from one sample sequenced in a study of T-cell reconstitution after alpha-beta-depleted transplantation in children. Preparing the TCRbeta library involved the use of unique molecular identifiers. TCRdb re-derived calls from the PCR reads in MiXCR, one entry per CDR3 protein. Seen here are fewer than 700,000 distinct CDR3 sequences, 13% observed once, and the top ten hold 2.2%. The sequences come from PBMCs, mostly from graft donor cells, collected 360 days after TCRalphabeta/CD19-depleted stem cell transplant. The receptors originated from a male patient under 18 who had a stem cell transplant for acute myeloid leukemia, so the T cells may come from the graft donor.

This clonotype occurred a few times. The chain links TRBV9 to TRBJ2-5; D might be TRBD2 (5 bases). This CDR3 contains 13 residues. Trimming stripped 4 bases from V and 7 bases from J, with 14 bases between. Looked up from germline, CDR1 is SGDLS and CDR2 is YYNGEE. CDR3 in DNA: TGTGCCAGCAGCCCCGGAGGTACGGGGACCCAGTACTTC. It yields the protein CASSPGGTGTQYF.

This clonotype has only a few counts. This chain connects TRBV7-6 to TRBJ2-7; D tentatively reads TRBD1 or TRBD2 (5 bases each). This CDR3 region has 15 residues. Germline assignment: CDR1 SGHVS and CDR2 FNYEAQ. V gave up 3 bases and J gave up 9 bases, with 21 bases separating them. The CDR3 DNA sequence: TGTGCCAGCAGCTTGGGACCCCACATCGAAACGGCGCAGTACTTC. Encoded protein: CASSLGPHIETAQYF. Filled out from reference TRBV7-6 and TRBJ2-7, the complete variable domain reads GAGVSQSPRYKVTKRGQDVALRCDPISGHVSLYWYRQALGQGPEFLTYFNYEAQQDKSGLPNDRFSAERPEGSISTLTIQRTEQRDSAMYRCASSLGPHIETAQYFGPGTRLTVT.

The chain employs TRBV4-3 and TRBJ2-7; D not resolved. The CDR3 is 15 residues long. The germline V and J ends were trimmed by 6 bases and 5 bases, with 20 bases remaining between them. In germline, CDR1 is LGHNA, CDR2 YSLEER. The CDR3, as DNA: TGCGCCAGCAGTGAAAGAGTTTATAGGGCGAACGAGCAGTACTTC. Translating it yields CASSERVYRANEQYF.

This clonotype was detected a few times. The CDR3 coding sequence is TGTGCCAGCAGCCGTGGAGGGACCGGGGAGCTGTTTTTT. Residues: CASSRGGTGELFF. This chain joins TRBV7-3 and TRBJ2-2, with D tentatively TRBD2 (6 bases). Trimming took off 5 bases at V and 5 bases at J, with 9 bases between the two ends. Germline CDR1 is SGHTA and CDR2 is FQGTGA. The CDR3 is made up of 13 amino acids.

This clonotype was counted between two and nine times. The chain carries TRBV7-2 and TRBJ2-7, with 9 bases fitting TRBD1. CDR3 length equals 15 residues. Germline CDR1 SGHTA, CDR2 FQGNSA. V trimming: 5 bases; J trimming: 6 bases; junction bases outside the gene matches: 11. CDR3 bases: TGTGCCAGCAGCCGGCCTGGGACAGGGCCCGGCGAGCAGTACTTC. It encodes CASSRPGTGPGEQYF.

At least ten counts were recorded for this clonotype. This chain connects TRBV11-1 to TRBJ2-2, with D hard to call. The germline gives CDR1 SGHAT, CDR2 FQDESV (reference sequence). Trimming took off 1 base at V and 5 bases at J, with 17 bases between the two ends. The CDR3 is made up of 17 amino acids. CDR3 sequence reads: CASSLEGLTRRTGELFF. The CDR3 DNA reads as TGTGCCAGCAGCTTAGAGGGTTTGACACGCAGAACCGGGGAGCTGTTTTTT.

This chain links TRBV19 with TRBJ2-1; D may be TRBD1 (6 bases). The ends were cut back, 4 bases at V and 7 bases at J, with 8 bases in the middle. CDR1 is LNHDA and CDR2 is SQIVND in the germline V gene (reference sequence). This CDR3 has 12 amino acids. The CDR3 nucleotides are TGTGCCAGTAGTAGGGGGCGGAATGAGCAGTTCTTC. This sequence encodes CASSRGRNEQFF.

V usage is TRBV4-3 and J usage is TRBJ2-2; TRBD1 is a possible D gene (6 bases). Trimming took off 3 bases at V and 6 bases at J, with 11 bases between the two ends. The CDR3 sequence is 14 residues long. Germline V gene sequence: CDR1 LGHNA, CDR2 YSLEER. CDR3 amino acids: CASSQIRGPGELFF. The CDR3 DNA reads TGCGCCAGCAGCCAGATCAGGGGCCCCGGGGAGCTGTTTTTT.

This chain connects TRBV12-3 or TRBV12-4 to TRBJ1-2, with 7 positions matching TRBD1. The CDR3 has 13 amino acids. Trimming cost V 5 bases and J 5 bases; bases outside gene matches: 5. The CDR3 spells CASSIETGYGYTF. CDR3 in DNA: TGTGCCAGCAGTATAGAGACAGGGTATGGCTACACCTTC.

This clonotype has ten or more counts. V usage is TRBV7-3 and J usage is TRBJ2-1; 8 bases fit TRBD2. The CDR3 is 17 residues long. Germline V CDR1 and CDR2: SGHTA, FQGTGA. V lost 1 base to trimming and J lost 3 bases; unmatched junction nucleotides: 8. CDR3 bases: TGTGCCAGCAGCTTAAAATTCGGGAGGGCCTACTACAATGAGCAGTTCTTC. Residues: CASSLKFGRAYYNEQFF.

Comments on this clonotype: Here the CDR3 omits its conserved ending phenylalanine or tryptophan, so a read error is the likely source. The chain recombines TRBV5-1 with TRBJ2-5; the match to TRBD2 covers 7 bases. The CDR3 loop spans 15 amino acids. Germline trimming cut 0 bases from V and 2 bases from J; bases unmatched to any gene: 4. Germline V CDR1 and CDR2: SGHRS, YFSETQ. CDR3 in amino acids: CASSLAGGAQETQYL. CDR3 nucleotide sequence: TGCGCCAGCAGCTTGGCGGGAGGAGCACAAGAGACCCAGTACCTC.

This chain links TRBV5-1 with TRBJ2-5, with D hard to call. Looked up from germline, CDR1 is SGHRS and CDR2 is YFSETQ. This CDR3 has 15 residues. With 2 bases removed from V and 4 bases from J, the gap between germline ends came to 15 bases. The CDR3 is CASSFGPSGGETQYF. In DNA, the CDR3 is TGCGCCAGCAGCTTCGGACCCTCGGGTGGAGAGACCCAGTACTTC.

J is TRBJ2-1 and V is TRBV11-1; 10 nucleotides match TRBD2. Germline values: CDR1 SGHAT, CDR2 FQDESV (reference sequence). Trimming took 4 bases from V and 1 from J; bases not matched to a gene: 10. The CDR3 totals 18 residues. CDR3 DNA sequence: TGTGCCAGCAGCTCTAGCGGGAGAGCAGTTGGTTCCTACAATGAGCAGTTCTTC. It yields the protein CASSSSGRAVGSYNEQFF.

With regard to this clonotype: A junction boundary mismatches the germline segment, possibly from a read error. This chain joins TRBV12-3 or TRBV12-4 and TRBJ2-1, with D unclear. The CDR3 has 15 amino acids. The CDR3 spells CAISFLGGSYNEQFF. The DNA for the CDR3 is TGTGCCATCAGTTTCCTGGGCGGATCCTACAATGAGCAGTTCTTC.

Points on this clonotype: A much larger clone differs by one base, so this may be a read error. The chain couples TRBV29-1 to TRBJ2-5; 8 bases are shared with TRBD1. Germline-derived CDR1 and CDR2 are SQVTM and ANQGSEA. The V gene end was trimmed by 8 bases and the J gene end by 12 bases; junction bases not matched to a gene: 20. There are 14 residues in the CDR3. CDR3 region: CSWVGTGVRGAEYF. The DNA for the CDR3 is TGCAGCTGGGTCGGGACAGGCGTCAGAGGGGCCGAGTACTTC. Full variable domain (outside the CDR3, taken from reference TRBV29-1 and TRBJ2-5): SAVISQKPSRDICQRGTSLTIQCQVDSQVTMMFWYRQQPGQSLTLIATANQGSEATYESGFVIDKFPISRPNLTFSTLTVSNMSPEDSSIYLCSWVGTGVRGAEYFGPGTRLLVL.

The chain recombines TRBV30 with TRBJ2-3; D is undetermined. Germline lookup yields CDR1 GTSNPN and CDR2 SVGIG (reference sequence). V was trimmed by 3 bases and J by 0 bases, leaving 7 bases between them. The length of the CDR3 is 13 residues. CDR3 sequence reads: CAWSPLSTDTQYF. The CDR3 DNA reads TGTGCCTGGAGCCCCCTCAGCACAGATACGCAGTATTTT.

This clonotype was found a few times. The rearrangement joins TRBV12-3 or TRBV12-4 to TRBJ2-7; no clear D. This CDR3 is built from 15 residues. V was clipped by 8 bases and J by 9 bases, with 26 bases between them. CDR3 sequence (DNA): TGTGCCAGCTTCCCCACCGGCTCGACTTCCTCTGTGCAGTACTTC. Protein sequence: CASFPTGSTSSVQYF.

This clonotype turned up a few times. The CDR3 nucleotides read TGCAGCGTTGAGGTGGCGGTCGGCTCCTACGAGCAGTACTTC. Amino acid sequence: CSVEVAVGSYEQYF. The V and J genes are TRBV29-1 and TRBJ2-7, with no clear D. Germline lookup yields CDR1 SQVTM and CDR2 ANQGSEA. The CDR3 length is 14 residues. The V gene lost 3 bases and the J gene lost 0 bases, with 12 bases spanning the gap.

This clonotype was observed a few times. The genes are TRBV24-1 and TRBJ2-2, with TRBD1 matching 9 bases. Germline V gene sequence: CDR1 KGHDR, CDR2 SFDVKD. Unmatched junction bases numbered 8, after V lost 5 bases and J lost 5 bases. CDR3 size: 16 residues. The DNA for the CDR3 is TGTGCCACCAGTGGATACGGGACAGGGCCAACCGGGGAGCTGTTTTTT. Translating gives CATSGYGTGPTGELFF.

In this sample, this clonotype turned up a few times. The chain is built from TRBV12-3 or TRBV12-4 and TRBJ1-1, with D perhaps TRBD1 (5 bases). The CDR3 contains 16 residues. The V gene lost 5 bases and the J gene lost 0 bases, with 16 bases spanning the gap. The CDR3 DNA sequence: TGTGCCAGCAGTCACCCTCGGGGGTTCATGAACACTGAAGCTTTCTTT. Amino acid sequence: CASSHPRGFMNTEAFF.

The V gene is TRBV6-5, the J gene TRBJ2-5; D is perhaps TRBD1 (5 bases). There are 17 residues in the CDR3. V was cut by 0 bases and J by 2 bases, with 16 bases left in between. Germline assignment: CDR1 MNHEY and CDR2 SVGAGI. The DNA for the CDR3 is TGTGCCAGCAGTTACTCTGGTGTTGGACACTTTCAAGAGACCCAGTACTTC. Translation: CASSYSGVGHFQETQYF.

DNA of the CDR3: TGCGCCAGCAGCCCGTCCGGGACACTTAACAATGAGCAGTTCTTC. Translating it yields CASSPSGTLNNEQFF. The chain recombines TRBV4-3 with TRBJ2-1; perhaps TRBD1 as D (6 bases). V lost 4 bases, J lost 5 bases, and 15 bases lay in between. The CDR3 is 15 residues long. Germline V gene lookup returns CDR1 LGHNA and CDR2 YSLEER.

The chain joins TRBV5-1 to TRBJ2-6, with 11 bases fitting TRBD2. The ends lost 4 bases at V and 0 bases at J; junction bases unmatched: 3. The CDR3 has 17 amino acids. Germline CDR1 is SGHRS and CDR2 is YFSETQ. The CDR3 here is CASSISGGGSGANVLTF. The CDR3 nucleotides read TGCGCCAGCAGCATTAGCGGGGGGGGCTCTGGGGCCAACGTCCTGACTTTC.

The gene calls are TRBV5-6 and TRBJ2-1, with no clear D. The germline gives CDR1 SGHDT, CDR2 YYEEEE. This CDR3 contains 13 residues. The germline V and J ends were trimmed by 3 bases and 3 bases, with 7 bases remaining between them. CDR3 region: CASSYLGYNEQFF. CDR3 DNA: TGTGCCAGCAGCTATCTCGGCTACAATGAGCAGTTCTTC.